This T cell receptor beta chain was identified during a study of T cell changes during pregnancy in multiple sclerosis. Data came from immunoSEQ multiplex PCR; TCRdb stores just in-frame clones and leaves some out. Of nearly 80,000 clones listed, around nine tenths are singletons. V was shortened by 4 bases and J by 7 bases, with 10 bases between the two germline ends. This CDR3 has 12 amino acids. Germline V gives CDR1 MNHNY, CDR2 SVGAGI (reference sequence). The sample consisted of CD4+ T cells from peripheral blood mononuclear cells, taken before pregnancy. The clonotype originates from a female donor with multiple sclerosis, enrolled in a pregnancy study. The genes are TRBV6-6 and TRBJ2-5, with a tentative D call TRBD2 (6 bases). The CDR3 coding sequence is TGTGCCAGCAGTTCGACCGGGGGGACCCAGTACTTC. Amino acids: CASSSTGGTQYF.